One and the same sample provided the 20 T cell receptor beta chains below, sequenced in a study of glioma-infiltrating T cells after dendritic cell vaccination. The data were produced by immunoSEQ multiplex PCR, yet TCRdb's version contains in-frame clones alone and is incomplete. This table has about 82,000 clones, 70% to 90% appearing once. The sample in question was blood, obtained before dendritic cell vaccination. These receptors were obtained from a human donor with glioblastoma.

J is TRBJ2-2 and V is TRBV7-2; 9 positions match TRBD1. The CDR3 contains 15 residues. Germline V gene sequence: CDR1 SGHTA, CDR2 FQGNSA. Trimming removed 5 bases from V and 5 bases from J; junction bases left unmatched: 6. CDR3 amino acids: CASSRGTGRTGELFF. The CDR3 region has the DNA TGTGCCAGCAGCCGAGGGACAGGGAGGACCGGGGAGCTGTTTTTT.

This clone appeared a single time. The V call is TRBV7-9, the J call TRBJ2-5; 9 bases agree with TRBD1. The length of the CDR3 is 16 residues. Germline-derived CDR1 and CDR2 are SEHNR and FQNEAQ (reference sequence). V gave up 0 bases and J gave up 3 bases; unmatched junction bases: 5. The CDR3 loop is CASSLALGQGKETQYF. The CDR3 coding sequence is TGTGCCAGCAGCTTAGCGTTGGGACAGGGCAAAGAGACCCAGTACTTC.

The chain employs TRBV5-1 and TRBJ2-7; D is unclear. V was shortened by 3 bases and J by 1 base, with 8 bases between the two germline ends. This CDR3 comprises 13 residues. In germline, CDR1 is SGHRS, CDR2 YFSETQ. The CDR3 sequence: CASSSERSYEQYF. CDR3 coding DNA: TGCGCCAGCAGCTCTGAACGGTCCTACGAGCAGTACTTC. Looking up the rest from reference TRBV5-1 and TRBJ2-7 gives the full variable domain: KAGVTQTPRYLIKTRGQQVTLSCSPISGHRSVSWYQQTPGQGLQFLFEYFSETQRNKGNFPGRFSGRQFSNSRSEMNVSTLELGDSALYLCASSSERSYEQYFGPGTRLTVT.

The J gene is TRBJ2-2, the V gene TRBV5-5, with 10 bases matching TRBD2. The junction had 3 bases not matched to a gene; V was cut back by 0 bases and J by 4 bases. This CDR3 is built from 16 residues. The germline CDR1 and CDR2 sequences are SGHKS and YYEKEE (reference sequence). CDR3 residues: CASSLVVAGGTGELFF. CDR3 bases: TGTGCCAGCAGCTTGGTGGTAGCGGGGGGCACCGGGGAGCTGTTTTTT.

V is TRBV5-6 and J is TRBJ2-1; D may be TRBD2 (6 bases). The V and J ends lost 0 bases and 9 bases respectively, with 13 bases between them. Germline CDR1 is SGHDT and CDR2 is YYEEEE. This CDR3 contains 14 residues. The CDR3 nucleotides read TGTGCCAGCAGCTTGGCGGGGGTTTGGGGTGAGCAGTTCTTC. Its protein is CASSLAGVWGEQFF.

V is TRBV6-1 and J is TRBJ2-5; tentative D call: TRBD2 (5 bases). Germline CDR1 is MNHNS and CDR2 is SASEGT. CDR3 length: 14 amino acids. Deletions cut 6 bases from V and 5 bases from J, with 16 bases between. CDR3 nucleotide sequence: TGTGCCAGCAGGACGGGATCCCCGGCGGAGACCCAGTACTTC. Its protein is CASRTGSPAETQYF.

The rearrangement joins TRBV19 to TRBJ2-7; possibly TRBD2 for D (6 bases). The V and J ends lost 6 bases and 5 bases respectively, with 11 bases between them. Looked up from germline, CDR1 is LNHDA and CDR2 is SQIVND (reference sequence). The CDR3 is 12 residues long. The CDR3 loop reads CASRGLGDEQYF. The CDR3 coding sequence is TGTGCCAGTAGGGGACTTGGGGACGAGCAGTACTTC. Filled out from reference TRBV19 and TRBJ2-7, the complete variable domain reads DGGITQSPKYLFRKEGQNVTLSCEQNLNHDAMYWYRQDPGQGLRLIYYSQIVNDFQKGDIAEGYSVSREKKESFPLTVTSAQKNPTAFYLCASRGLGDEQYFGPGTRLTVT.

The rearrangement links TRBV6-5 to TRBJ2-7; 7 nucleotides line up with TRBD2. CDR1 MNHEY and CDR2 SVGAGI come from the germline V gene. V lost 6 bases and J lost 6; bases outside the gene matches: 11. This CDR3 region has 14 residues. CDR3 in DNA: TGTGCCAGCAGCCCCCCCACGGGGGGAGGCGAGCAGTACTTC. Amino acid sequence: CASSPPTGGGEQYF.

The rearrangement uses TRBV19 and TRBJ2-3, with 12 bases matching TRBD1. This CDR3 has 14 amino acids. The germline CDR1 and CDR2 sequences are LNHDA and SQIVND (reference sequence). V was pared by 9 bases and J by 5 bases, with 6 bases of the junction left unmatched. The CDR3 sequence: CASSWDRGQDTQYF. The CDR3, as DNA: TGTGCCAGCAGTTGGGACAGGGGGCAAGATACGCAGTATTTT.

This chain links TRBV5-5 with TRBJ1-6, with 7 positions matching TRBD1. Looked up from germline, CDR1 is SGHKS and CDR2 is YYEKEE (reference sequence). With V trimmed by 4 bases and J by 0 bases, 7 bases remained unmatched. The CDR3 runs to 17 residues. CDR3 in amino acids: CASSLSDRSSYNSPLHF. The CDR3, as DNA: TGTGCCAGCAGCCTTTCGGACAGGAGCTCCTATAATTCACCCCTCCACTTT.

The rearrangement joins TRBV7-9 to TRBJ2-1, with a tentative D call TRBD1 (6 bases). The germline V gene has CDR1 SEHNR and CDR2 FQNEAQ (reference sequence). The CDR3 sequence is 13 residues long. V was shortened by 5 bases and J by 5 bases, with 10 bases between the two germline ends. For the CDR3, the DNA is TGTGCCAGCAGCCTGACAGGTGACAATGAGCAGTTCTTC. This encodes CASSLTGDNEQFF.

This clone came up a few times. The rearrangement joins TRBV18 to TRBJ2-1; D not resolved. V lost 0 bases, J lost 1 base, and 13 bases lay in between. Germline assignment: CDR1 KGHSH and CDR2 LQKENI. This CDR3 spans 17 amino acids. The CDR3 loop reads CASSPPLWAGSYNEQFF. CDR3 DNA: TGTGCCAGCTCACCACCGCTCTGGGCTGGGTCCTACAATGAGCAGTTCTTC.

The chain links TRBV30 to TRBJ2-2; D is ambiguous. Germline assignment: CDR1 GTSNPN and CDR2 SVGIG (reference sequence). V was clipped by 1 base and J by 7 bases, with 7 bases between them. This CDR3 is 12 amino acids long. For the CDR3, the DNA is TGTGCCTGGAGTGGGTCTAGCGGGGAGCTGTTTTTT. As protein: CAWSGSSGELFF.

The rearrangement links TRBV6-1 to TRBJ2-3, with 12 bases lining up with TRBD2. Trimming cost V 7 bases and J 6 bases; bases outside gene matches: 8. The CDR3 is 15 residues long. Germline CDR1 and CDR2: MNHNS and SASEGT. The CDR3 DNA follows: TGTGCCAGCAATAGACTAGCGGGAGTTATTGATACGCAGTATTTT. Encoded protein: CASNRLAGVIDTQYF.

This chain's CDR3 is CASSLGQDRGEQYF. The CDR3 DNA reads as TGCGCCAGCAGCTTAGGACAGGACAGAGGCGAGCAGTACTTC. The rearrangement joins TRBV5-1 to TRBJ2-7, with 7 bases matching TRBD1. Germline V gene data show CDR1 as SGHRS and CDR2 as YFSETQ. Germline trimming cut 2 bases from V and 6 bases from J; bases unmatched to any gene: 8. The CDR3 spans 14 residues.

The gene calls are TRBV4-1 and TRBJ2-5; 14 positions agree with TRBD2. V lost 1 base and J lost 13; bases outside the gene matches: 8. The CDR3 sequence is 15 residues long. Germline V gives CDR1 MGHRA, CDR2 YSYEKL. The CDR3 region has the DNA TGCGCCAGCAGCCAAGTCGAGACTAGCGGGGGGGCCTGGTACTTC. It yields the protein CASSQVETSGGAWYF.

The chain employs TRBV2 and TRBJ2-7; D is perhaps TRBD2 (6 bases). V dropped 6 bases and J dropped 2 bases, with 14 bases sitting between them. From germline, CDR1 is SNHLY and CDR2 FYNNEI. The CDR3 runs 14 residues. DNA of the CDR3: TGTGCCAGCAGCCCGTTGGGGGGACCCTACGAGCAGTACTTC. This sequence encodes CASSPLGGPYEQYF.

V and J are TRBV9 and TRBJ1-2, with TRBD1 identical over 8 bases. CDR1 is SGDLS and CDR2 is YYNGEE in the germline V gene. V was clipped by 2 bases and J by 5 bases; unmatched bases: 8. This CDR3 has 15 residues. DNA of the CDR3: TGTGCCAGCAGCGTTAATCCGGGACAGGCTTATGGCTACACCTTC. Its translation: CASSVNPGQAYGYTF.

The chain uses TRBV19 and TRBJ2-7, with D perhaps matching TRBD2 (6 bases). The CDR3 spans 12 residues. V was pared by 5 bases and J by 7 bases, with 12 bases between. Germline V gene sequence: CDR1 LNHDA, CDR2 SQIVND (reference sequence). For the CDR3, the DNA is TGTGCCAGTAGTTTCCGACTAGTGGAGCAGTACTTC. Amino acids: CASSFRLVEQYF.

The count of this clone is one. This chain links TRBV7-2 with TRBJ1-1; D remains ambiguous. Per germline, CDR1 SGHTA and CDR2 FQGNSA. V was shortened by 7 bases and J by 2 bases, with 17 bases between the two germline ends. There are 15 residues in the CDR3. The CDR3 DNA sequence: TGTGCCAGCACTCGTCTCGGAACAGCTAACACTGAAGCTTTCTTT. It encodes CASTRLGTANTEAFF.